This TCR beta chain was profiled in a study of cytomegalovirus exposure and HLA in healthy donors (dated by TCRdb to between 2016 and 2019). General notes on the study: An earlier analysis of some 600 of the donors reported roughly 300 Gb of sequence data and around 100 million unique TCR beta sequences obtained from about 170 million T cells. An early release that covered about 640 HLA-typed donors contained 250 to 350 gigabases of sequencing data and around 85 million unique TCR sequences. Among the roughly 400 genotyped donors, more than 70% belonged to the genetic ancestry cluster associated with self-reported Caucasian donors. The study was designed to test whether signatures of past pathogen exposure could be identified by cataloging public T cell receptors. Using immunosequencing, the study profiled T cell repertoires from 500 to 800 subjects and related those repertoires to cytomegalovirus serostatus. In addition to the first cohort of approximately 650 subjects, a separate validation cohort of some 120 different subjects was used. To predict cytomegalovirus infection status, the study brought together high-throughput TCR immunosequencing, statistical association of individual TCRs with disease status, and machine learning. To study patterns of TCR occurrence, a later analysis re-analyzed previously published TCR beta repertoires from several hundred donors and added high-resolution HLA genotyping. The later analysis used no new phenotypic data to find candidate immune exposures, relying instead on TCR beta sequences and their occurrence across donors. In an earlier analysis of more than 550 of the donors, high-throughput TCR beta sequencing was used to judge whether each TCR beta V gene segment behaved as functional or pseudogenic. Donor age, sex, ethnicity and CMV serostatus were compiled alongside the repertoire data. Genome-wide SNP genotypes for about three fifths of the roughly 670 donors were used in a later genetic analysis, which treated that subset as a discovery cohort. Every discovery cohort repertoire had been produced on one sequencing platform. HLA typing included class I and class II loci at four-digit resolution. Typing coverage differed by locus: A, B, C, DRB1 and DQB1 were typed in about 620-630 donors, DQA1 in about 510, DPA1 in 600 to 610, and DPB1 in 472. Roughly 5 DR-DQ haplotypes were handled as single units for association and clustering, since linkage in the cohort was strong. Among some 400 genotyped donors of the cohort, an average of approximately 200,000 unique TCR beta nucleotide sequences was sequenced per donor, of which approximately 18% were non-productive.

There are 15 amino acids in the CDR3, from cysteine to phenylalanine inclusive. Of all the DNA, just the CDR3 is kept, 45 bases in frame from base 1. Sequences SGHDT (CDR1) and YYEEEE (CDR2) are obtained from the germline V gene. Deletion took 2 bases off V and 7 bases off J, with a span of 19 bases between the germline ends. Overall results and qualifications from the work: The cohort was sequenced for TCR beta chains only, and without alpha or paired-chain data the features that could be detected were limited. Compared with the 666-donor mean, donors in an Asian-associated ancestry cluster had fewer N-insertions in productive TCRs, according to a later genetic analysis. Because HLA typing was missing for some donors at each locus, association tests included only the typed subset. Some IMGT-functional V segments, including TRBV6-2 and TRBV6-3, could not be told apart with the 87-base-pair reads, so those segments were excluded. The sequencing pipeline was judged likely to have produced a cluster of highly shared sequence variants as a technical artifact. According to a later analysis, TCR association rates differed among HLA loci, with DRB1 alleles showing the most associated TCRs and HLA-C alleles showing the fewest. CMV serostatus was the only immune exposure information available for the cohort. When HLA alleles, especially DR and DQ, strongly co-occurred, TCR associations were difficult to assign to individual alleles. A further reported finding was that TCR beta sequences accurately predicted the HLA-A and HLA-B alleles for most subjects in the first cohort. A later genetic analysis associated a missense DCLRE1C variant with V-gene and J-gene trimming of TCR beta chains, and an independent cohort replicated the association. Compared with equally common non-associated chains, HLA-associated TCR beta chains in a later analysis were more clonally expanded and had lower generation probabilities. The classifier was reported to diagnose cytomegalovirus status with high specificity and sensitivity in both the original and validation cohorts. Roughly uniform sequencing depth across donors was assumed in presence/absence analyses, although this assumption may not hold. In an earlier analysis of over 550 of the donors, most TCR beta V segments were observed in productive rearrangements about 90% or about 30% of the time, broadly matching IMGT annotations. The authors suggested that the approach could potentially be extended to other disease states and immunological phenotypes. Most TCR sequences were observed very rarely across donors, whereas some public TCRs were present in many individuals. In the study, some 160 TCR beta chains were listed as associated with cytomegalovirus. Specific HLA alleles were associated with roughly 17,000 TCR beta sequences at a false discovery rate of 0.05 in a later analysis. In vitro tests confirmed that three of the cytomegalovirus-associated TCR beta chains recognize cytomegalovirus antigens. Correlated functional status among segregating V segments might be attributable to linkage disequilibrium, but an unknown experimental factor could not be ruled out. Because counts were too low, about 18 rarely observed V segments, including chromosome 9 orphons, were left out of the earlier analysis of about 500 of the donors. A later analysis reported that several top co-occurrence clusters appeared linked to parvovirus B19, influenza, CMV and Epstein-Barr virus. Most CMV-associated TCR beta chains appeared to be HLA-restricted in a later analysis, and the HLA associations seemed to be driven largely by CMV exposure.

Library method: the immunoSEQ multiplex PCR assay. For the multiplex PCR, a mixture combining 60 forward primers for TCR Vbeta segments and 13 reverse primers for TCR Jbeta segments was used. A multiplex PCR assay on genomic DNA amplified the CDR3 region of rearranged TCR beta genes. The amplified TCR beta libraries were sequenced on the Illumina HiSeq System as 87-base-pair reads. Regarding the original processing steps: In a later analysis, approximately 74 million unique TCR beta chains were counted across the 500 to 850 repertoires, and roughly 10 million of these chains were shared by at least two donors. Raw reads were error-corrected and collapsed into unique sequences by a nearest-neighbor algorithm in which closely related sequences were merged to remove PCR and sequencing errors. Alignment of CDR3 sequences to IMGT reference sequences was used to assign V, D and J gene segments. For a sequence to be retained, at least a six-nucleotide match to both a V gene segment and a J gene segment was required. A rearrangement was called productive if the CDR3 had no stop codons and remained in frame with V and J, and every other rearrangement was called non-productive. Following IMGT convention, CDR3 was defined as the stretch from the second conserved V-encoded cysteine up to the conserved J-encoded phenylalanine. In an earlier analysis of 500 to 650 of the donors, sequences lacking an unambiguous match to a single V gene segment were excluded. An earlier analysis of several hundred of the donors classified V segments as functional when productive rearrangements were above 56.7% and as segregating when the standard deviation between donors was above 5%. A statistical classification framework was developed to diagnose cytomegalovirus status using the catalog of TCR beta chain sequences. A later analysis assigned V and J genes by comparing TCR nucleotide sequences with IMGT/GENE-DB human TR gene sequences. The TCRdist pipeline was used in a later analysis to assign CDR3 sequences and most-parsimonious VDJ recombination scenarios. In a later analysis, each TCR beta chain was defined by its CDR3 amino acid sequence together with its V-gene family, and reads without a unique V-gene family were excluded. A later analysis removed several hundred highly shared, low-generation-probability nucleotide sequences to deal with suspected cross-contamination and a sequencing artifact. In a later analysis, a clonal expansion index for each public chain was calculated from normalized within-repertoire ranks of inferred template counts. In a later analysis, generation probabilities were computed with a VDJ recombination model fitted to out-of-frame rearrangements, and the resulting probabilities were checked against IGoR. Hypergeometric tests were used in a later analysis to score TCR-TCR, TCR-HLA and TCR-CMV co-occurrence, with a repertoire-size bias correction applied to the TCR pairs. To estimate false discovery rates, a later analysis permuted the HLA or CMV assignments 20 times. In a later analysis, co-occurring TCRs were grouped using DBSCAN, and TCRdist sequence similarity was added for clustering within HLA-allele-positive subsets. Repertoires with fewer than 30,000 or more than 120,000 public chains, plus five repertoires with anomalous nucleotide sharing, were excluded from co-occurrence clustering. TCRdb limited this immuneACCESS table to in-frame rearrangements with V and J called. A share of clones is missing; checked studies link under half to unresolved V genes, and the rest is unexplained. The DNA was the basis for D and trimming; V, J and clone size are from that table. A total of 95,000 to 150,000 clones appear in this sample, approximately 80% of them only once. The top ten constitute 2.7% of the sample.

Comments on this clone: This clone's antigen is unknown. One base away there is no much larger clone; base qualities are not given.

In total, approximately 610 healthy bone marrow donors made up the cohort. At the time of sampling, every cohort member was nominally healthy, though immune exposures that went unrecorded were likely present. The donor tested CMV seropositive and was one of the 289 seropositive cohort members. A peripheral blood sample was collected from each donor, and TCR beta sequencing was performed on peripheral blood mononuclear cells. Genomic DNA was extracted from the blood cell samples with the Qiagen DNeasy Blood Extraction Kit. The sequencing sample was made of PBMCs. The sequence came from a woman aged 40 to 50 in good health and CMV-seropositive. The chain joins TRBV5-6 to TRBJ2-7; a tentative D call is TRBD2 (6 bases match). Read as DNA, the sequence is TGTGCCAGCAGCTTAGGAGTTAGCGGTGGCGGGGAGCAGTACTTC. It is translated as CASSLGVSGGGEQYF.